This entry is about one TCR beta chain. This clone showed up just once. Which antigen it targets is not known. No much larger clone is present one base from it, and per-base qualities are unavailable. The library came from the immunoSEQ multiplex PCR assay. RNA was extracted from all samples and reverse transcribed into cDNA as template for TCR sequencing. First-strand cDNA was synthesized with SuperScript III using a 2:1 mix of oligo-dT and random hexamers. A synthetic immune receptor repertoire was used to assess amplification bias, and residual bias was removed computationally. As for the original processing: Raw reads were preprocessed for error removal, and CDR3 was defined according to IMGT conventions as running from the conserved cysteine to phenylalanine. Clonality was computed by normalizing Shannon entropy by log2 of the number of productive unique TCRs and subtracting the result from 1. Whether each scalp clone was CD4 or CD8 was inferred by checking scalp TCRbeta sequences against the CD4 and CD8 repertoires from sorted blood. Here the immuneACCESS table is served through TCRdb, limited to in-frame sequences with V and J called. Missing clones are a known gap in these copies; in checked studies unresolved V genes cover under half, and the rest lacks a known reason. V and J calls plus clone size are reproduced from that table; the DNA served to infer D and trimming. For this sample there are approximately 150,000 clones; around 54% appear just once. The ten largest clones capture 4.8% of the sample.

The CDR3 has 15 amino acids, counting the end cysteine and phenylalanine. Just CDR3 DNA is preserved here, 45 bases in frame from base 1. Trimming takes 0 bases off V and 8 bases off J; junction bases not matched to a gene: 6. As encoded in the germline V gene, CDR1 is MGHRA while CDR2 is YSYEKL. PBMCs were isolated by density centrifugation and stained for CD3, CD4 and CD8, after which CD4+ and CD8+ T cells were sorted on a FACSAria. Unaffected controls provided scalp biopsies and blood samples. These data originate in a study of CD8+ T cells in alopecia areata (dated by TCRdb to 2017 to 2018). For the wider study: To study T cell clonal expansion in alopecia areata, the researchers applied high-throughput TCRbeta sequencing to both the C3H/HeJ mouse model and human patients. On the human side, TCRbeta sequencing was run on scalp tissue and on sorted CD4+ and CD8+ peripheral blood T cells from healthy controls and from alopecia areata patients with either patchy or totalis/universalis disease. Scalp clonality was compared across normal scalp (n=4), patchy alopecia areata scalp (n=8), and alopecia totalis/universalis scalp (n=8). immunoSEQ multiplex PCR using 35 Vbeta forward primers and 13 Jbeta reverse primers was used to amplify TCRbeta CDR3 regions. RNA came from the PAXgene miRNA kit for fixed scalp, the miRNeasy kit for PBMCs, and the RNeasy kit for mouse skin.

Results and caveats for the whole study, not just this receptor: Shared TCR sequences between patients were less evident than in mice, which may be partly attributable to HLA diversity in the patient population. Compared with normal scalp, lesional scalp had higher clonality and more expanded CD8+ clones, particularly in alopecia totalis/universalis, a pattern that suggests antigenic drive. Unlike mouse skin, which is dominated by gammadelta T cells, normal human skin has resident alphabeta T cells that are also sequenced, and this complicates analysis of the scalp TCR repertoire.

Recombination linked TRBV4-1 to TRBJ2-1; the central 8 bases match TRBD2. This TCR was sampled from a human donor in good health. Sequenced input: CD4+ T cells sorted from blood. The CDR3 protein is CASSQESGRGDEQFF. The sequence in DNA is TGCGCCAGCAGCCAAGAGAGCGGGAGAGGCGATGAGCAGTTCTTC.